This T cell receptor beta chain was sequenced for a study of monozygotic twins with inflammatory bowel disease. Points from the study as a whole: No difference in repertoire similarity was seen between concordant and discordant twins, possibly because power was limited. IBD patients exhibited fewer clonotypes shared with other individuals than healthy twins, particularly with disease activity.

A total RNA quantity of roughly 3.5 ug went into each TCR library. Through template switching, UMIs that included a 6-nucleotide sample barcode were added. Using the 5' RACE reads, TCRdb records one entry per CDR3 protein without DNA. In all, the sample yields 300,000 to 350,000 distinct CDR3 sequences. The CDR3 runs to 11 residues. The germline V gene encodes CDR1 DFQATT and CDR2 SNEGSKA (reference sequence). Details on this clonotype: Its antigen is not known.

The sequenced sample consisted of blood. The TCR was taken from a human donor with ulcerative colitis or Crohn's disease, or a healthy co-twin of an affected twin (not recorded which). The chain recombines TRBV20-1 with TRBJ2-1; absent DNA, TCRdb's TRBD2 call cannot be checked. CDR3 sequence reads: CSARAGSEQFF.